The 2 T cell receptor beta chains below come from one sample, sequenced in a study of blood T cell repertoires in COVID-19. Clones were read by immunoSEQ multiplex PCR, and TCRdb kept only the in-frame ones, dropping some. The table has some 43,000 clones, about nine tenths seen once. Sequencing was carried out using peripheral blood. These receptors originate from a human donor in a cohort sampled during active COVID-19.

V usage is TRBV28 and J usage is TRBJ1-2; possibly TRBD1 for D (5 bases). From germline, CDR1 is MDHEN and CDR2 SYDVKM. CDR3 length equals 13 residues. V lost 5 bases to trimming and J lost 8 bases, with 15 bases between them. The DNA for the CDR3 is TGTGCCAGCAGTCCCGGTGCGGGGCGCGGCTACACCTTC. Translated: CASSPGAGRGYTF.

This clone was picked up one time. This chain joins TRBV5-1 and TRBJ1-2; D is undetermined. CDR3 length equals 15 residues. V lost 0 bases and J lost 5, with 14 bases in between. Germline-derived CDR1 and CDR2 are SGHRS and YFSETQ. This chain's CDR3 is CASSLGYEPGYGYTF. CDR3 DNA: TGCGCCAGCAGCTTGGGGTACGAGCCCGGTTATGGCTACACCTTC.